The next 24 T cell receptor beta chains were all read from a single sample in a study of response to subunit inactivated influenza vaccine. Via MiXCR, TCRdb re-called the RT-PCR reads, giving one row per CDR3 protein. The data hold 200,000 to 300,000 distinct CDR3 sequences, with over 9% observed a single time. This specimen was non-naive T cells sorted from PBMCs, taken 14 to 15 days before vaccination. The receptor source for this set is a man aged 50-59 years who received an inactivated influenza vaccine.

This clonotype was counted a single time. This chain links TRBV7-6 with TRBJ2-5; 7 bases map to TRBD2. V lost 2 bases, J lost 4 bases, and 10 bases stayed unmatched. The CDR3 runs 16 residues. The V gene's germline CDR1 is SGHVS and CDR2 FNYEAQ. The DNA for the CDR3 is TGTGCCAGCAGCTTACTCGCCCCTCCGGGAGGAGAGACCCAGTACTTC. Its protein is CASSLLAPPGGETQYF.

This clonotype has just a few counts. This chain joins TRBV19 and TRBJ1-6, with D perhaps TRBD1 (5 bases). The CDR3 contains 14 residues. V was shortened by 3 bases and J by 14 bases, with 17 bases between the two germline ends. Per the germline V gene, CDR1 is LNHDA and CDR2 is SQIVND (reference sequence). CDR3 loop: CASSIGTSAGTLHF. In DNA, the CDR3 is TGTGCCAGTAGTATCGGGACCTCAGCGGGGACCCTCCACTTT.

This clonotype was detected many times. The rearrangement joins TRBV29-1 to TRBJ2-7; D call uncertain. CDR3 length: 14 residues. Germline V gene data show CDR1 as SQVTM and CDR2 as ANQGSEA. With 3 bases removed from V and 2 bases from J, the gap between germline ends came to 14 bases. For the CDR3, the DNA is TGCAGCGTTGAGGCCACTGAGTCTCCCTACGAGCAGTACTTC. Translation: CSVEATESPYEQYF.

The CDR3 sequence: CASSRGRDDGYTF. As DNA, the CDR3 is TGCGCCAGCAGCCGGGGGAGGGATGATGGCTACACCTTC. This sequence joins TRBV4-3 and TRBJ1-2, with a possible D match to TRBD1 (5 bases). The CDR3 is made up of 13 amino acids. V shed 4 bases and J shed 6 bases, with 12 bases lying between them. CDR1 and CDR2 (germline): LGHNA, YSLEER.

This clonotype was found a few times. V is TRBV6-2 or TRBV6-3 and J is TRBJ2-3; 7 positions agree with TRBD1. V was pared by 5 bases and J by 0 bases, with 8 bases of the junction left unmatched. Germline-derived CDR1 and CDR2 are MNHEY and SVGEGT. This CDR3 contains 16 residues. The CDR3 sequence: CASSRTRDRSTDTQYF. The CDR3 DNA sequence: TGTGCCAGCAGTAGAACACGGGACAGAAGCACAGATACGCAGTATTTT.

This clonotype was found a few times. The CDR3 here is CSARDLRQANTGELFF. The DNA of the CDR3 is TGCAGTGCTAGAGATCTGAGACAAGCGAACACCGGGGAGCTGTTTTTT. This chain uses TRBV20-1 with TRBJ2-2; D is unresolved. Germline CDR1 DFQATT, CDR2 SNEGSKA (reference sequence). CDR3 length: 16 amino acids. V lost 0 bases, J lost 0 bases, and 11 bases lay in between.

This chain connects TRBV7-9 to TRBJ2-7, with a tentative D call TRBD2 (5 bases). V was shortened by 7 bases and J by 4 bases, with 17 bases between the two germline ends. This CDR3 has 14 amino acids. In germline, CDR1 is SEHNR, CDR2 FQNEAQ (reference sequence). The CDR3, as DNA: TGTGCCAGCACCACTGGACTGGGTTCGTACGAGCAGTACTTC. Residues: CASTTGLGSYEQYF. Based on the CDR3 plus reference TRBV7-9 and TRBJ2-7, the full variable domain is DTGVSQNPRHKITKRGQNVTFRCDPISEHNRLYWYRQTLGQGPEFLTYFQNEAQLEKSRLLSDRFSAERPKGSFSTLEIQRTEQGDSAMYLCASTTGLGSYEQYFGPGTRLTVT.

J is TRBJ2-1 and V is TRBV7-2; 8 bases are a match to TRBD2. Unmatched junction bases numbered 10, after V lost 4 bases and J lost 8 bases. The V gene's germline CDR1 is SGHTA and CDR2 FQGNSA. The CDR3 length is 15 residues. The chain's CDR3 is CASSWIAGRFDEQFF. In nucleotides, the CDR3 is TGTGCCAGCAGCTGGATAGCGGGGCGGTTCGATGAGCAGTTCTTC.

Many counts were recorded for this clonotype. The chain joins TRBV20-1 to TRBJ2-1; 10 bases line up with TRBD2. This CDR3 is built from 17 residues. Trimming took 6 bases from V and 6 from J; bases not matched to a gene: 17. The germline V gene encodes CDR1 DFQATT and CDR2 SNEGSKA (reference sequence). DNA for the CDR3: TGCAGTGCCGGGTCCGTCGGGGCTAGCGGGAGTGTCAATGAGCAGTTCTTC. Translating gives CSAGSVGASGSVNEQFF.

This clonotype has just a few counts. V gene TRBV9 combines with J gene TRBJ1-5; D possibly corresponds to TRBD1 (6 bases). The CDR3 extends over 15 amino acids. Trimming left V 0 bases short and J 7 bases short, with 14 bases between. In germline, CDR1 is SGDLS, CDR2 YYNGEE. CDR3 bases: TGTGCCAGCAGCGTAGATACAGGGTTGGGGCAGCCCCAGCATTTT. Amino acid sequence: CASSVDTGLGQPQHF.

This clonotype was seen ten or more times. The V gene is TRBV5-6, the J gene TRBJ2-6; 13 nucleotides align to TRBD2. With V trimmed by 1 base and J by 2 bases, 9 bases remained unmatched. This CDR3 region has 20 residues. CDR1 and CDR2 (germline): SGHDT, YYEEEE. CDR3 nucleotide sequence: TGTGCCAGCAGCTTGAGTAGGACTAGCGGGAGCAGAGCTGGGGCCAACGTCCTGACTTTC. Translation gives CASSLSRTSGSRAGANVLTF.

This rearrangement joins TRBV7-3 to TRBJ1-3; no firm D call. Germline values: CDR1 SGHTA, CDR2 FQGTGA. The CDR3 totals 16 residues. The ends were cut back, 2 bases at V and 0 bases at J, with 11 bases in the middle. In DNA, the CDR3 is TGTGCCAGCAGCTTATTAGGAGGAGTCTCTGGAAACACCATATATTTT. This gives the protein CASSLLGGVSGNTIYF.

This chain joins TRBV4-1 and TRBJ2-3, with a tentative D call TRBD2 (5 bases). Germline lookup yields CDR1 MGHRA and CDR2 YSYEKL. The V end was cut by 0 bases, the J end by 2 bases, with 15 bases between. The CDR3 sequence is 17 residues long. The CDR3 loop is CASSQDRSVGLTDTQYF. The CDR3, as DNA: TGCGCCAGCAGCCAAGATCGCTCCGTAGGACTCACAGATACGCAGTATTTT.

This clonotype turned up a few times. The CDR3 DNA reads TGTGCCTGGAGTGAGGGAGGGGACTACTTCAAAAACATTCAGTACTTC. It specifies CAWSEGGDYFKNIQYF. The rearrangement links TRBV30 to TRBJ2-4, with 7 bases identical to TRBD2. V gave up 1 base and J gave up 3 bases; unmatched junction bases: 9. The CDR3 loop spans 16 amino acids. Per the germline V gene, CDR1 is GTSNPN and CDR2 is SVGIG (reference sequence).

This chain links TRBV7-9 with TRBJ2-1; TRBD1 aligns across 12 bases. CDR3 length: 16 amino acids. V shed 5 bases and J 6 bases; nucleotides not matched to a gene: 8. Germline V gene lookup returns CDR1 SEHNR and CDR2 FQNEAQ (reference sequence). DNA of the CDR3: TGTGCCAGCAGCGCACCCGGGACAGGGGGCTTCAATGAGCAGTTCTTC. Amino acid sequence: CASSAPGTGGFNEQFF.

This clonotype was counted at least ten times. The chain carries TRBV20-1 and TRBJ2-5; the D is unclear. Germline CDR1 is DFQATT and CDR2 is SNEGSKA (reference sequence). Trimming shortened V by 4 bases and J by 2 bases, and 11 bases separated the two germline ends. This CDR3 has 13 residues. The CDR3 region has the DNA TGCAGTGCTAACCCCGGACGACAAGAGACCCAGTACTTC. It codes for CSANPGRQETQYF.

This rearrangement joins TRBV12-3 or TRBV12-4 to TRBJ1-2; possible D gene TRBD1, 6 bases. The V end was cut by 1 base, the J end by 2 bases, with 20 bases between. The CDR3 is 18 amino acids. CDR3 bases: TGTGCCAGCAGTTTAGTGCGGGCAACTCGGGGGACAAACTATGGCTACACCTTC. Translated, it gives CASSLVRATRGTNYGYTF.

This clonotype appeared many times. J is TRBJ2-7 and V is TRBV12-3 or TRBV12-4; TRBD1 matches 8 bases. The CDR3 consists of 14 residues. After removal of 8 bases from V and 1 base from J, the junction contained 7 bases not matched to a gene. The CDR3 sequence is CASQRQGQSYEQYF. CDR3 DNA: TGTGCCAGCCAAAGACAGGGGCAGTCCTACGAGCAGTACTTC.

The rearrangement joins TRBV28 to TRBJ2-3, with 10 positions matching TRBD2. From germline, CDR1 is MDHEN and CDR2 SYDVKM. J was trimmed by 2 bases and V by 5 bases; bases with no gene match: 4. The CDR3 extends over 15 amino acids. CDR3 in DNA: TGTGCCAGCAGTGGGCTAGCGGGGGCCACAGATACGCAGTATTTT. It specifies CASSGLAGATDTQYF.

This clonotype was observed a handful of times. The chain joins TRBV7-9 to TRBJ1-1; D not certain. The CDR3 runs 12 residues. Trimming pared 1 base from V and 6 bases from J, leaving 6 bases between. Germline V gene sequence: CDR1 SEHNR, CDR2 FQNEAQ (reference sequence). The CDR3 DNA is TGTGCCAGCAGCTTAGAGAGGTCTGAAGCTTTCTTT. Translating gives CASSLERSEAFF.

This clonotype showed up many times. The V call is TRBV3-1, the J call TRBJ2-1; the D gene is possibly TRBD2 (6 bases). The CDR3 totals 12 residues. Germline V lookup: CDR1 LGHDT, CDR2 YNNKEL (reference sequence). The V end was cut by 1 base, the J end by 14 bases, with 12 bases between. The chain's CDR3 is CASSQGRDLEFF. DNA for the CDR3: TGTGCCAGCAGCCAAGGGCGGGACTTGGAGTTCTTC.

In this sample, this clonotype turned up a few times. This chain uses TRBV4-3 with TRBJ2-7, with D perhaps being TRBD1 or TRBD2 (6 bases each). This CDR3 is 15 amino acids long. From germline, CDR1 is LGHNA and CDR2 YSLEER. V lost 0 bases to trimming and J lost 7 bases, with 16 bases between them. The CDR3 protein is CASSQEVATRGEQYF. DNA of the CDR3: TGCGCCAGCAGCCAAGAAGTTGCGACTAGGGGGGAGCAGTACTTC.

This clonotype was seen at least ten times. J is TRBJ2-1 and V is TRBV3-1, with 8 bases aligning to TRBD1. Trimming removed 5 bases from V and 9 bases from J; junction bases left unmatched: 3. Germline CDR1 reads LGHDT; CDR2 reads YNNKEL (reference sequence). The CDR3 contains 12 residues. CDR3 sequence reads: CASSRQGFEQFF. The CDR3 coding sequence is TGTGCCAGCAGCAGACAGGGGTTTGAGCAGTTCTTC.

The chain has TRBV3-1 and TRBJ2-5; 8 bases are a match to TRBD2. The CDR3 runs 16 residues. J gave up 7 bases and V 4 bases, and 14 bases lay outside the gene matches. Germline V gives CDR1 LGHDT, CDR2 YNNKEL (reference sequence). In DNA form, the CDR3 reads TGTGCCAGCAGCCCTACATTCGGACTAGCCGGGGGGACCCAGTACTTC. Protein product: CASSPTFGLAGGTQYF.